This TCR beta chain is from a study of blood T cell repertoires in COVID-19 (dated by TCRdb to about 2020). The study in broad terms: Samples from collaborators originated in the United States, Italy and Spain and spanned both the acute and convalescent phases of COVID-19. The material from the prospective study consisted of cDNA or gDNA derived from T cells, B-cell-depleted T cells, or PBMCs. Deeply sampled blood TCRbeta repertoires from subjects exposed to, actively infected with, or recovered from COVID-19 were included in the dataset. A freely available public database, intended as a resource for researchers studying the immune response to SARS-CoV-2, is where the repertoires were released. The samples were drawn from two sources: the first 160 participants of the ongoing ImmuneRACE study, and 950 to 1,500 subjects contributed by 6 global collaborators. Nearly every sample came with metadata listing a de-identified subject ID, COVID-19 status, age in years and sex. Where available, HLA class I and class II types were taken from metadata supplied by the sample provider and were not determined by assay-based typing. Study-wide findings and limitations: How much clinical and demographic metadata was included differed by source and by participant, and the metadata was provided uncurated.

TCRbeta CDR3 regions were amplified from genomic DNA by means of the immunoSEQ Assay, a bias-controlled multiplex PCR. On the authors' methods: Within the assay, amplification of reference gene primers was used to estimate how many nucleated cells each sample contained. To quantify the absolute abundance of each unique TCRbeta CDR3 rearrangement, sequence reads were collapsed and filtered. For each sample, productive Simpson clonality was calculated by taking the square root of Simpson's diversity index across productive rearrangements. Not all clones reach the TCRdb copy of this immuneACCESS table, which keeps in-frame sequences only. Checked studies attribute under half of the gap to unresolved V genes and leave the rest unexplained. That table gives V, J and clone size, and the DNA gave D and trimming. Here the sample has about 80,000 clones; almost 85% occur a single time. Approximately 12% of the sample lies in the top ten.

The collaborating institutions used their own protocols to collect whole blood in K2EDTA tubes. Collaborator samples were shipped for TCRbeta analysis as frozen whole blood, isolated PBMCs, or DNA extracted from either sample type. Comments on this clone: Its antigen is still unknown. One base away there is no much larger clone; base qualities are not given.

V lost 7 bases and J lost 1 base, and the count of bases not matched to a germline gene is 3. CDR1 SQVTM and CDR2 ANQGSEA were looked up in the germline V gene. Spanning cysteine to phenylalanine, the CDR3 consists of 13 amino acids. Kept here is only the CDR3 DNA, which spans 39 bases and is read in frame from base 1. The specimen sequenced was peripheral blood. This TCR was sampled from a man older than 75 with acute or convalescent COVID-19. Here the chain combines TRBV29-1 and TRBJ1-1, and 10 junctional nucleotides match TRBD1. CDR3 loop: CSGDRGGNTEAFF. The DNA sequence follows: TGCAGCGGGGACAGGGGCGGGAACACTGAAGCTTTCTTT.